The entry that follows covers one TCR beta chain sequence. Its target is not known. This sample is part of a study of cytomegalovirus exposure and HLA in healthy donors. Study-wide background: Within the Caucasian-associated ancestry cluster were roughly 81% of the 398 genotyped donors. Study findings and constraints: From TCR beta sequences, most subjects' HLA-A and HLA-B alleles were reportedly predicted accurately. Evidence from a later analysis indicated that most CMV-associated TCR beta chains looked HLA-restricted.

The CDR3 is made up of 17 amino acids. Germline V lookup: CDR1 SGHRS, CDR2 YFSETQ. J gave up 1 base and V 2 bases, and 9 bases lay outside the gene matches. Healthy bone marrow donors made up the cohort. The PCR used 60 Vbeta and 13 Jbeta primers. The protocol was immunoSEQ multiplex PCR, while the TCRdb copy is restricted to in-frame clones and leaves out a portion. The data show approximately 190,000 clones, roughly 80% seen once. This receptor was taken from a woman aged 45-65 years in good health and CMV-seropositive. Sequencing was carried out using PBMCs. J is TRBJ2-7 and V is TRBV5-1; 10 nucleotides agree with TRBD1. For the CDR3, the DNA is TGCGCCAGCAGCTTCCTAACCGGGACAGGGGCGTCCTACGAGCAGTACTTC. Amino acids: CASSFLTGTGASYEQYF.